This TCR beta chain was identified during a study of response to subunit inactivated influenza vaccine. General study points: The authors suggested that every seasonal influenza vaccination recruits few new T cells.

In TCRdb, the RT-PCR reads were re-called with MiXCR into one record per CDR3 protein. The repertoire has 700,000 to 800,000 distinct CDR3 sequences, approximately 17% of them found once; the top ten carry approximately 10%. About this clonotype: No antigen is known for it.

The CDR3 totals 18 residues. The germline V gene has CDR1 SGHDT and CDR2 YYEEEE. V gave up 0 bases and J gave up 2 bases; unmatched junction bases: 8. This rearrangement joins TRBV5-6 to TRBJ2-7, with 13 bases matching TRBD2. The specimen was PBMCs from blood, collected around 5 days after vaccination. The receptor comes from a man between 50 and 59 years old who received an inactivated influenza vaccine. CDR3 nucleotides: TGTGCCAGCAGCTTGGGTACCCCTGGACTAGCGGGAGCCTACGAGCAGTACTTC. As protein: CASSLGTPGLAGAYEQYF.